This TCR beta chain was obtained from a study of blood T cell repertoires in COVID-19. CDR3 length: 15 amino acids. Trimming cost V 5 bases and J 3 bases; bases outside gene matches: 10. Germline assignment: CDR1 LNHDA and CDR2 SQIVND (reference sequence). This clone was detected once. TCRdb's table, derived via immunoSEQ multiplex PCR, lists solely in-frame clones and lacks some. The sample yields hundreds of thousands of clones, around nine tenths seen once. Two negative PCRs, clearance, or symptom resolution characterized the recovered Cohort 3 donors. This receptor was identified in a man between 60 and 75 years old who had recovered from COVID-19. The chain recombines TRBV19 with TRBJ2-7; 7 positions agree with TRBD2. The sequencing sample was made of PBMCs or T cells enriched from blood (not recorded which). The CDR3 DNA is TGTGCCAGTAGTGAACGGGACTATTGGGTCTACGAGCAGTACTTC. Amino acid sequence: CASSERDYWVYEQYF.